This T cell receptor (beta chain) comes out of a study of shared clonotypes between healthy human individuals. Study-wide results and limits: The researchers took only blood, and tissue repertoires probably look different.

Positive CCR7 selection of CD45RO-negative cells yielded the naive CD8 cells, and terminally differentiated effector memory CD45RA+ cells were excluded. V lost 3 bases and J 0 bases, leaving 7 bases between the germline ends. Germline V gene sequence: CDR1 MNHEY, CDR2 SMNVEV (reference sequence). The length of the CDR3 is 14 residues. Profiled with immunoSEQ multiplex PCR; TCRdb holds only in-frame clones, not every one. Of about 2,100,000 clones listed, about 93% are singletons. Notes on this clone: No antigen is known for it. Other DNA sequences in this sample translate to the same CDR3.

The material sequenced was naive CD8+ T cells from PBMCs. This sequence was found in a man between 18 and 29 years old in good health. Some clones in this sample may be carry-over from other donors' samples. The chain couples TRBV27 to TRBJ2-3; no firm D call. The CDR3 protein is CASSLLLSTDTQYF. CDR3 nucleotide sequence: TGTGCCAGCAGTTTGCTCCTGAGCACAGATACGCAGTATTTT.